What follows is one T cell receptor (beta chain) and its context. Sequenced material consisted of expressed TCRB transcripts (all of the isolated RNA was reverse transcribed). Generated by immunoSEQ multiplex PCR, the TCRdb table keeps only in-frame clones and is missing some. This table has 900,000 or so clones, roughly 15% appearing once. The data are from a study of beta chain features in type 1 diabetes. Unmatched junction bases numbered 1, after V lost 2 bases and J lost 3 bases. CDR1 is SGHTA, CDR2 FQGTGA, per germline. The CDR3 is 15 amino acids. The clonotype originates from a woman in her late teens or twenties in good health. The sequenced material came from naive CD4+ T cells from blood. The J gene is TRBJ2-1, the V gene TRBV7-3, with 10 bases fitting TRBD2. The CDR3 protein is CASSLLAGDYNEQFF. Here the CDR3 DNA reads TGTGCCAGCAGCTTACTAGCGGGGGACTACAATGAGCAGTTCTTC.